This T cell receptor (beta chain) was obtained from a study of T cells expressing NK-cell markers. Study-wide results and caveats: The HCMV specificity of the expanded NKG2C+ T cell clones stayed unresolved. These clonotypes also led the CD3+CD56-NKG2C+ fraction in a few donors.

CDR1 KGHDR and CDR2 SFDVKD come from the germline V gene. The CDR3 sequence is 14 residues long. As for this clonotype: The target antigen is unknown.

Reanalyzing the 5' RACE reads, TCRdb keeps one entry per CDR3 protein, without DNA. The listing contains about 370,000 distinct CDR3 sequences. Sequenced sample: blood T cells: a sorted CD56 or NKG2C T cell subset, CD4+ or CD8+ T cells, or bulk PBMC T cells (not recorded which). The clonotype originates from a woman between 50 and 59 years old in good health. The chain carries TRBV24-1 and TRBJ2-3. The CDR3 loop is CATSEELITDTQYF.